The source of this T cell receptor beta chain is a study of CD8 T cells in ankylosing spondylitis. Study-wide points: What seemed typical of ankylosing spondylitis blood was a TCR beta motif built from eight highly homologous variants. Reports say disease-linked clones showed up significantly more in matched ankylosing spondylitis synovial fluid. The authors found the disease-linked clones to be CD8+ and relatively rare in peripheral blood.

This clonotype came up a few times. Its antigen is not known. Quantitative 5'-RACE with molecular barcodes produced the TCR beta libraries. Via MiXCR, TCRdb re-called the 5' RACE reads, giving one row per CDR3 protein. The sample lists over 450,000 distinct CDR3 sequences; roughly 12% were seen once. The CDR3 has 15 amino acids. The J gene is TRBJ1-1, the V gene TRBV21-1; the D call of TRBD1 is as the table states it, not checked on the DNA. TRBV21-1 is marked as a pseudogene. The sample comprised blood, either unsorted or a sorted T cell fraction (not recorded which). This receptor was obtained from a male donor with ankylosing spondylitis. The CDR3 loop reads CASSGDRVTGAEAFF. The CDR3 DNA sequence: TGTGCCAGCAGCGGGGACAGGGTTACTGGCGCTGAAGCTTTCTTT.